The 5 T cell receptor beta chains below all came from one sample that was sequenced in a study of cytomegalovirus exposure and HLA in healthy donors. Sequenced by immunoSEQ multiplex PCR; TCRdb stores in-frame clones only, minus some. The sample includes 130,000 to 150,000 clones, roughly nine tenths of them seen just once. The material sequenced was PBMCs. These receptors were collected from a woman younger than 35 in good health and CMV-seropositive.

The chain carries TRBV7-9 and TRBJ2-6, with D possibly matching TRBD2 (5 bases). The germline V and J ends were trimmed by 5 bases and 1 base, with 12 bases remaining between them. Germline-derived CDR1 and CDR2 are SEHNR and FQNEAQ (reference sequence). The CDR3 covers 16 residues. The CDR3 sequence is CASSHSLVSGANVLTF. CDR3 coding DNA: TGTGCCAGCAGCCACTCACTAGTTTCTGGGGCCAACGTCCTGACTTTC.

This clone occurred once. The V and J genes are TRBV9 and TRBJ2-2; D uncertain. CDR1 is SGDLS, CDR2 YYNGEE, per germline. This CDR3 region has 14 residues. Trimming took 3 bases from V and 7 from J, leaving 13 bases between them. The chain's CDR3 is CASSGQEPRGELFF. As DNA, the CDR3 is TGTGCCAGCAGCGGGCAGGAACCCCGCGGGGAGCTGTTTTTT.

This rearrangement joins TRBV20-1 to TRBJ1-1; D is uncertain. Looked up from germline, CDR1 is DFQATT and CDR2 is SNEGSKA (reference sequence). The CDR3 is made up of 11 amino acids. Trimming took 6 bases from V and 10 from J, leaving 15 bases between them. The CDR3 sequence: CSAWEPMTAFF. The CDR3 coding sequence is TGCAGTGCCTGGGAGCCAATGACAGCTTTCTTT.

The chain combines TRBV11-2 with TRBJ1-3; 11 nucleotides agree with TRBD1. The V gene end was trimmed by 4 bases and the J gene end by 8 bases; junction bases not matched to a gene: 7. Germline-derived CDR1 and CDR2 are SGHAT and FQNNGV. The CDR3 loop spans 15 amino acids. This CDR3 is CASSSGQGASHTIYF. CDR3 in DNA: TGTGCCAGCAGCTCAGGACAGGGGGCATCGCACACCATATATTTT.

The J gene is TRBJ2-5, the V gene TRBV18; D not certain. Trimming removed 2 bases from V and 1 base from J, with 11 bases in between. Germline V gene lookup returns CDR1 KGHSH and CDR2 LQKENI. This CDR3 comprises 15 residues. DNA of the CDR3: TGTGCCAGCTCACCAAACCGGCCAGGCCAAGAGACCCAGTACTTC. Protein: CASSPNRPGQETQYF.